These 2 T cell receptor beta chains were all obtained from the same sample, sequenced in a study of read filtering for tumor transcriptome and immune sequencing. Molecular barcoded adaptors covering alpha/delta and beta/gamma chains were used on approximately 400 ng RNA. TCRdb re-analysed the reads in MiXCR, keeping a single row per CDR3 protein. The sample records 15,000 to 20,000 distinct CDR3 sequences, approximately 20% being singletons. The sample consisted of a population of CD138-negative cells sorted from bone marrow. These receptors were collected from a donor at least 40 years old with multiple myeloma.

This clonotype was observed many times. An end of the junction differs from the germline gene, which may be a read error. V is TRBV7-7 and J is TRBJ2-2; TRBD2 agrees at 9 bases. CDR1 SSHAT and CDR2 FNYEAQ come from the germline V gene (reference sequence). The CDR3 sequence is 16 residues long. The CDR3 protein is CASSSLAGTNTGELFF. DNA for the CDR3: TGTGCTAGCAGCTCCCTAGCGGGGACGAACACCGGGGAGCTGTTTTTT.

Only a few counts were recorded for this clonotype. The V gene is TRBV28, the J gene TRBJ1-1; D not resolved. The ends were cut back, 3 bases at V and 6 bases at J, with 17 bases in the middle. CDR1 and CDR2 from the germline V gene are MDHEN and SYDVKM. The CDR3 sequence is 15 residues long. The CDR3 DNA reads TGTGCCAGCAGTTTTAGGGCCCTTTGGGGTGCTGAAGCTTTCTTT. Its protein product is CASSFRALWGAEAFF.